The rows below give T cell receptor beta chains drawn from one sample of a study of blood T cell repertoires in COVID-19. Produced via immunoSEQ multiplex PCR; TCRdb's table is partial and in-frame only. This sample has 250,000 to 350,000 clones, with around 86% found just once. The sequencing sample was made of peripheral blood. The receptor set was obtained from a young woman with active or convalescent COVID-19. The CDR3 runs from the conserved cysteine through the conserved F or W. Fields, in order: CDR3 DNA, CDR3 protein, D gene, J gene, clone size, V gene. D genes are given only for firm matches. A clone size is listed for some rows: how often the clone was seen (once, few, many), or a class if it is expanded.

DNA: TGTGCCAGCAACCCGGACAGTCTTAGCAATCAGCCCCAGCATTTT
CDR3: CASNPDSLSNQPQHF
D: NA
J: TRBJ1-5
size: NA
V: TRBV2

DNA: TGCGCCAGCAGCCAAGCCCTACTAGGCTATACGCAGTATTTT
CDR3: CASSQALLGYTQYF
D: NA
J: TRBJ2-3
size: NA
V: TRBV4-3

DNA: TGTGCCAGCAGAAAAGTTGCCGGGACAGCCGGCGAAGCTTTCTTT
CDR3: CASRKVAGTAGEAFF
D: TRBD1
J: TRBJ1-1
size: NA
V: TRBV2

DNA: TGTGCCAGCAGCCATTCGGGACAGGGGGAGACCCAGTACTTC
CDR3: CASSHSGQGETQYF
D: TRBD1
J: TRBJ2-5
size: once
V: TRBV3-1/TRBV3-2

DNA: TGTGCCAGCAGTGAACTGCGGTCCAGTCAGCCCCAGCATTTT
CDR3: CASSELRSSQPQHF
D: NA
J: TRBJ1-5
size: NA
V: TRBV6-1

DNA: TGTGCCAGCAGTCTCCGGGGGGGAGGTGAAAAACTGTTTTTT
CDR3: CASSLRGGGEKLFF
D: NA
J: TRBJ1-4
size: NA
V: TRBV6-5

DNA: TGTGCCAGCAGGTTCTCCCGGGACAGCCTCGAGCAGTTCTTC
CDR3: CASRFSRDSLEQFF
D: TRBD1
J: TRBJ2-1
size: NA
V: TRBV6-5

DNA: TGTGCCTGGAATGTGGGACAGGCGAACACTGAAGCTTTCTTT
CDR3: CAWNVGQANTEAFF
D: TRBD1
J: TRBJ1-1
size: NA
V: TRBV30

DNA: TGTGCCAGTAGTATAGCCGACACTGAAGCTTTCTTT
CDR3: CASSIADTEAFF
D: NA
J: TRBJ1-1
size: NA
V: TRBV19

DNA: TGCGCCAGCAGCCAAGTGGCGGGACAGCAACCCATGAACACTGAAGCTTTCTTT
CDR3: CASSQVAGQQPMNTEAFF
D: TRBD1
J: TRBJ1-1
size: NA
V: TRBV4-3

DNA: TGTGCCAGCAGCCCTAGACGTTCACAGGGATGGGGAGTCTATGGCTACACCTTC
CDR3: CASSPRRSQGWGVYGYTF
D: NA
J: TRBJ1-2
size: NA
V: TRBV5-4

DNA: TGTGCCTGGAGTGGGGCCGGCACTGAAGCTTTCTTT
CDR3: CAWSGAGTEAFF
D: NA
J: TRBJ1-1
size: NA
V: TRBV30

DNA: TGTGCCAGCAGCCCGACCGGGGGGGGACCCGGGGAGCTGTTTTTT
CDR3: CASSPTGGGPGELFF
D: TRBD2
J: TRBJ2-2
size: NA
V: TRBV4-2

DNA: TGTGCCAGCAGTTTAAAGGGACTAGCGGGGTGGCAGAAGCAGTTCTTC
CDR3: CASSLKGLAGWQKQFF
D: TRBD2
J: TRBJ2-1
size: once
V: TRBV27

DNA: TGTGCCATCAGTCCCAGTAAAACCCACGAGCAGTACTTC
CDR3: CAISPSKTHEQYF
D: NA
J: TRBJ2-7
size: NA
V: TRBV10-3

DNA: TGCGCCAGCAGCCAAGAGACAGGGGGCGGGTATGGCTACACCTTC
CDR3: CASSQETGGGYGYTF
D: TRBD1
J: TRBJ1-2
size: NA
V: TRBV4-1

DNA: TGTGCCTGGAGTCTGACAGGGCAATACGAGCAGTACTTC
CDR3: CAWSLTGQYEQYF
D: TRBD1
J: TRBJ2-7
size: NA
V: TRBV30

DNA: TGTGCCAGCAGCTTGGCAGGGGGCGGAAACACCATATATTTT
CDR3: CASSLAGGGNTIYF
D: TRBD1
J: TRBJ1-3
size: NA
V: TRBV7-2

DNA: TGCAGCGTTGACGAGGGTAATGAGCAGTTCTTC
CDR3: CSVDEGNEQFF
D: NA
J: TRBJ2-1
size: NA
V: TRBV29-1

DNA: TGTGCCAGTAGTATTGCGGCCACGAACACTGAAGCTTTCTTT
CDR3: CASSIAATNTEAFF
D: NA
J: TRBJ1-1
size: NA
V: TRBV19

DNA: TGTGCCAGCAGCTTGGGTACCGGGACAGGGCCTTTGGGGACCCAGTACTTC
CDR3: CASSLGTGTGPLGTQYF
D: TRBD1
J: TRBJ2-5
size: NA
V: TRBV5-6

DNA: TGTGCCAGCAGACCAGGACAATCACCCCTCCACTTT
CDR3: CASRPGQSPLHF
D: NA
J: TRBJ1-6
size: NA
V: TRBV6-6

DNA: TGTGCCAGTAGCCTTGCTGGGGGCCTAGAGACCCAGTACTTC
CDR3: CASSLAGGLETQYF
D: NA
J: TRBJ2-5
size: NA
V: TRBV19

DNA: TGTGCCAGCAGTTTACAGGCTAACTATGGCTACACCTTC
CDR3: CASSLQANYGYTF
D: NA
J: TRBJ1-2
size: NA
V: TRBV6-6

DNA: TGTGCCAGCAGCCAAGGGGGGACAGAATATGGCTACACCTTC
CDR3: CASSQGGTEYGYTF
D: TRBD1
J: TRBJ1-2
size: NA
V: TRBV14

DNA: TGTGCCAGCAGTTTTGGGGGGGTAGGAAACACCATATATTTT
CDR3: CASSFGGVGNTIYF
D: NA
J: TRBJ1-3
size: NA
V: TRBV6-5

DNA: TGCGCCACCAGGACATGGTCAGATAATTCACCCCTCCACTTT
CDR3: CATRTWSDNSPLHF
D: NA
J: TRBJ1-6
size: NA
V: TRBV5-1

DNA: TGTGCCAGCAGCTTGACAGGGGGAGAGACCCAGTACTTC
CDR3: CASSLTGGETQYF
D: TRBD1
J: TRBJ2-5
size: NA
V: TRBV5-6

DNA: TGTGCCAGCAGCCAAGATACCGGGGTGGGGAGCAATCAGCCCCAGCATTTT
CDR3: CASSQDTGVGSNQPQHF
D: NA
J: TRBJ1-5
size: NA
V: TRBV3-1/TRBV3-2

DNA: TGTGCCAGCAGCCCCCTCCGGGGGGAGACAAGGGATACGCAGTATTTT
CDR3: CASSPLRGETRDTQYF
D: TRBD2
J: TRBJ2-3
size: NA
V: TRBV3-1/TRBV3-2

DNA: TGTGCCAGCAGCCAAGAACCTCCTAGCGGGGGGGCGTACGAGCAGTACTTC
CDR3: CASSQEPPSGGAYEQYF
D: TRBD2
J: TRBJ2-7
size: NA
V: TRBV4-2

DNA: TGTGCCAGCAGTCTCATTGGCAGGTTGAACACTGAAGCTTTCTTT
CDR3: CASSLIGRLNTEAFF
D: NA
J: TRBJ1-1
size: NA
V: TRBV6-5

DNA: TGTGCCAGCAGCAAAGAAAGAGGCAAGGTTGGGAGTGAAGCTTTCTTT
CDR3: CASSKERGKVGSEAFF
D: NA
J: TRBJ1-1
size: NA
V: TRBV21-1

DNA: TGTGCCAGCAGCGTAGCTCCCCAGGGAACTGGAAACACCATATATTTT
CDR3: CASSVAPQGTGNTIYF
D: NA
J: TRBJ1-3
size: NA
V: TRBV9

DNA: TGTGCCAGCAGCCTGGGACAGGGGGGCTACGAGCAGTACTTC
CDR3: CASSLGQGGYEQYF
D: TRBD1
J: TRBJ2-7
size: NA
V: TRBV7-2

DNA: TGTGCCAGCAGCTTAGATCCGTTCGGGACAGGGTTACAAGAGACCCAGTACTTC
CDR3: CASSLDPFGTGLQETQYF
D: TRBD1
J: TRBJ2-5
size: NA
V: TRBV11-3

DNA: TGTGCCAGCAGCTTGGGGACAGGCGATTATGGCTACACCTTC
CDR3: CASSLGTGDYGYTF
D: TRBD1
J: TRBJ1-2
size: NA
V: TRBV7-8

DNA: TGTGCCAGCAGCATGTACAGGGGAACCTGGACCCTCTCTGGAAACACCATATATTTT
CDR3: CASSMYRGTWTLSGNTIYF
D: TRBD1
J: TRBJ1-3
size: few
V: TRBV7-9

DNA: TGTGCCAGCAGGCCTACCGGACAGGGGGCGGACTATGGCTACACCTTC
CDR3: CASRPTGQGADYGYTF
D: TRBD1
J: TRBJ1-2
size: NA
V: TRBV6-2/TRBV6-3

DNA: TGTGCCAGCAGCCTTGGTGGGGGGAGCGTAGCCTATGGCTACACCTTC
CDR3: CASSLGGGSVAYGYTF
D: NA
J: TRBJ1-2
size: NA
V: TRBV7-9

DNA: TGTGCCAGCAGCCAAGATACTGGGACAGGGGGTTACGAGCAGTACTTC
CDR3: CASSQDTGTGGYEQYF
D: TRBD1
J: TRBJ2-7
size: NA
V: TRBV4-2

DNA: TGCGCCAGCACCCCTCGACAGGCCGCAAACACCGGGGAGCTGTTTTTT
CDR3: CASTPRQAANTGELFF
D: NA
J: TRBJ2-2
size: NA
V: TRBV5-1

DNA: TGCGCCAGCAGAGAAGAGGGCCCCAATGAAAAACTGTTTTTT
CDR3: CASREEGPNEKLFF
D: NA
J: TRBJ1-4
size: NA
V: TRBV5-1

DNA: TGTGCCAGCAGTTTAACAGGGAATCAGCCCCAGCATTTT
CDR3: CASSLTGNQPQHF
D: NA
J: TRBJ1-5
size: few
V: TRBV12-3/TRBV12-4

DNA: TGTGCCAGCAGTGATTGGGAGGATCGGGCAACCCTAGCCAAAAACATTCAGTACTTC
CDR3: CASSDWEDRATLAKNIQYF
D: NA
J: TRBJ2-4
size: NA
V: TRBV6-4

DNA: TGTGCCAGCAGTTACTTGGACAGGGGAGCTTTCTTT
CDR3: CASSYLDRGAFF
D: TRBD1
J: TRBJ1-1
size: NA
V: TRBV6-2/TRBV6-3

DNA: TGTGCCAGCTCAAGCGTTACAACCCAAGAGACCCAGTACTTC
CDR3: CASSSVTTQETQYF
D: NA
J: TRBJ2-5
size: NA
V: TRBV2

DNA: TGTGCCAGCAGCTCCCCAGCGGCGGCTGGAAACACCATATATTTT
CDR3: CASSSPAAAGNTIYF
D: NA
J: TRBJ1-3
size: NA
V: TRBV7-8

DNA: TGCGCCAGCAGACAGGCGATCTCTGGAAACACCATATATTTT
CDR3: CASRQAISGNTIYF
D: NA
J: TRBJ1-3
size: NA
V: TRBV5-1

DNA: TGTGCCAGCTCATCACGGACAGGGGGCTTAAACGAGCAGTACTTC
CDR3: CASSSRTGGLNEQYF
D: TRBD1
J: TRBJ2-7
size: once
V: TRBV18

DNA: TGTGCCAGCAGCCCTAGCGGAAGCTCCTACAATGAGCAGTTCTTC
CDR3: CASSPSGSSYNEQFF
D: TRBD2
J: TRBJ2-1
size: NA
V: TRBV9

DNA: TGTGCCAGCAGCTCATTACGGGGATCTGGAAACACCATATATTTT
CDR3: CASSSLRGSGNTIYF
D: NA
J: TRBJ1-3
size: NA
V: TRBV5-6

DNA: TGCGCCAGCAGCCAAGAGGACAGGGGGGGGCATGAGCAGTTCTTC
CDR3: CASSQEDRGGHEQFF
D: TRBD1
J: TRBJ2-1
size: NA
V: TRBV4-3

DNA: TGTGCCAGCAGTTACTTCGGGCAGGGGATTAACGAGCAGTACTTC
CDR3: CASSYFGQGINEQYF
D: NA
J: TRBJ2-7
size: NA
V: TRBV6-5

DNA: TGTGCCAGCTCGACAGGGGCGACAGATACGCAGTATTTT
CDR3: CASSTGATDTQYF
D: TRBD1
J: TRBJ2-3
size: once
V: TRBV12-3/TRBV12-4

DNA: TGCGCCAGCAGCTTGACTAGCGGGGGGGCGCAGACCCAGTACTTC
CDR3: CASSLTSGGAQTQYF
D: TRBD2
J: TRBJ2-5
size: NA
V: TRBV5-1

DNA: TGTGCCAGTAGTAACCGACCCGACAGGGGGAACACTGAAGCTTTCTTT
CDR3: CASSNRPDRGNTEAFF
D: TRBD1
J: TRBJ1-1
size: NA
V: TRBV19

DNA: TGTGCCAGCAGCGTCTCCTATAATTCACCCCTCCACTTT
CDR3: CASSVSYNSPLHF
D: NA
J: TRBJ1-6
size: few
V: TRBV12-3/TRBV12-4

DNA: TGTGCCAGCAGCCACCCAGGGGCGGGTTCACCCCTCCACTTT
CDR3: CASSHPGAGSPLHF
D: NA
J: TRBJ1-6
size: NA
V: TRBV14